The next 31 T cell receptor beta chains were all read from a single sample in a study of vaccination effects on CD4 cells after COVID-19. Profiling relied on immunoSEQ multiplex PCR, and the TCRdb table lists in-frame clones only, not all of them. The sample carries about 14,000 clones, approximately 68% recorded once. In the ViraFEST assay, antigen-specific CD4+ clonotypes were identified by expansion after peptide-pool stimulation. CD4+ T cell isolation took place after less than 13 days of culture. The participants, recipients of two vaccine doses, got either BNT162b2 or mRNA-1273. These receptors have no known antigen. The sequencing here drew on CD4+ T cells from PBMCs cultured with SARS-CoV-2 spike peptides, taken after COVID-19 vaccination. The receptors were gathered from a human donor who received a COVID-19 vaccine.

The chain uses TRBV6-5 and TRBJ2-5; 9 nucleotides match TRBD1. CDR1 is MNHEY and CDR2 is SVGAGI in the germline V gene. Germline trimming cut 8 bases from V and 5 bases from J; bases unmatched to any gene: 12. The CDR3 has 15 residues. The CDR3 DNA reads as TGTGCCAGCTTAACAGGGGGCGCTTATCAGGAGACCCAGTACTTC. This gives the protein CASLTGGAYQETQYF.

In this sample, this clone turned up once. Lacking the conserved final phenylalanine or tryptophan, this CDR3 likely reflects a read error. Because the CDR3's place on the DNA is in doubt, the DNA is left out and the CDR3 is given as listed by TCRdb. The rearrangement links TRBV2 to TRBJ1-1. Germline assignment: CDR1 SNHLY and CDR2 FYNNEI. The CDR3 sequence runs 12 residues, both termini included. CDR3 amino acids: CASSVYGYQVSV.

This clone was seen a few times. The chain links TRBV2 to TRBJ2-1; TRBD2 matches at 10 bases. Looked up from germline, CDR1 is SNHLY and CDR2 is FYNNEI. This CDR3 contains 17 residues. V dropped 0 bases and J dropped 4; count of bases not matched to a gene: 6. In DNA form, the CDR3 reads TGTGCCAGCAGTGAAGCGCTAGGACTAGCGGTGTACAATGAGCAGTTCTTC. Protein sequence: CASSEALGLAVYNEQFF.

This clone is medium-sized within its sample. V gene TRBV20-1 combines with J gene TRBJ1-3; 9 bases fit TRBD1. CDR1 and CDR2 from the germline V gene are DFQATT and SNEGSKA (reference sequence). The CDR3 consists of 15 residues. Trimming cost V 3 bases and J 3 bases; bases outside gene matches: 6. The CDR3 DNA is TGCAGTGCTAGTGCACAGGGGGCGCTTGGAAACACCATATATTTT. Its protein product is CSASAQGALGNTIYF.

The gene calls are TRBV5-4 and TRBJ1-1, with 9 bases identical to TRBD1. Germline trimming cut 2 bases from V and 7 bases from J; bases unmatched to any gene: 12. CDR1 is SGHNT and CDR2 is YYREEE in the germline V gene (reference sequence). The CDR3 extends over 16 amino acids. The CDR3 coding sequence is TGTGCCAGCAGCTTCTTAATCGGTACAGGGGGCGTTGAAGCTTTCTTT. It yields the protein CASSFLIGTGGVEAFF.

V is TRBV14 and J is TRBJ1-2, with 11 bases lining up with TRBD1. J lost 5 bases, V lost 4 bases, and 3 bases had no gene match. This CDR3 contains 14 residues. Germline CDR1 and CDR2: SGHDN and FVKESK. The CDR3 DNA reads as TGTGCCAGCAGCCCGGACAGGGGGCGTTATGGCTACACCTTC. This encodes CASSPDRGRYGYTF. The whole variable domain, remainder taken from reference TRBV14 and TRBJ1-2, is EAGVTQFPSHSVIEKGQTVTLRCDPISGHDNLYWYRRVMGKEIKFLLHFVKESKQDESGMPNNRFLAERTGGTYSTLKVQPAELEDSGVYFCASSPDRGRYGYTFGSGTRLTVV.

The CDR3 region is CASSSRGGGPISDTQYF. CDR3 bases: TGTGCCAGCAGCTCCCGTGGCGGGGGGCCGATCTCAGATACGCAGTATTTT. The V and J genes are TRBV7-9 and TRBJ2-3; TRBD2 agrees at 8 bases. Germline V lookup: CDR1 SEHNR, CDR2 FQNEAQ (reference sequence). The CDR3 runs to 17 residues. With V trimmed by 4 bases and J by 4 bases, 13 bases remained unmatched. Using reference TRBV7-9 and TRBJ2-3 for the parts outside the CDR3, the full variable domain is DTGVSQNPRHKITKRGQNVTFRCDPISEHNRLYWYRQTLGQGPEFLTYFQNEAQLEKSRLLSDRFSAERPKGSFSTLEIQRTEQGDSAMYLCASSSRGGGPISDTQYFGPGTRLTVL.

The chain uses TRBV2 and TRBJ1-1, with a possible D match to TRBD1 (6 bases). This CDR3 has 12 amino acids. CDR1 and CDR2 from the germline V gene are SNHLY and FYNNEI. V gave up 10 bases and J gave up 12 bases, with 21 bases separating them. The CDR3 loop reads CANREGKGMTFF. DNA for the CDR3: TGTGCCAACAGGGAGGGTAAAGGGATGACTTTCTTT.

This clone showed up just a few times. The chain combines TRBV2 with TRBJ2-7, with unresolved D. Looked up from germline, CDR1 is SNHLY and CDR2 is FYNNEI. V dropped 4 bases and J dropped 6 bases, with 10 bases sitting between them. This CDR3 has 12 residues. The CDR3 here is CASSGDSGEQYF. The DNA for the CDR3 is TGTGCCAGCAGTGGGGATTCGGGCGAGCAGTACTTC.

This chain links TRBV5-5 with TRBJ2-5; D call uncertain. The CDR3 has 14 residues. V shed 4 bases and J shed 1 base, with 11 bases lying between them. Germline CDR1 reads SGHKS; CDR2 reads YYEKEE (reference sequence). The CDR3 reads CASSPDWIQETQYF. For the CDR3, the DNA is TGTGCCAGCAGCCCTGACTGGATCCAAGAGACCCAGTACTTC.

The V gene is TRBV6-1, the J gene TRBJ1-6; D is ambiguous. The germline V and J ends were trimmed by 0 bases and 5 bases, with 8 bases remaining between them. The CDR3 has 15 amino acids. Germline CDR1 reads MNHNS; CDR2 reads SASEGT. CDR3 DNA: TGTGCCAGCAGTGAAGCGGGCGGAAATAATTCACCCCTCCACTTT. Its translation is CASSEAGGNNSPLHF.

The genes are TRBV6-4 and TRBJ2-7; 13 bases map to TRBD2. With V trimmed by 6 bases and J by 6 bases, 11 bases remained unmatched. CDR3 length: 16 amino acids. Germline lookup yields CDR1 MRHNA and CDR2 SNTAGT. Here the CDR3 reads CASSPLAGGQRGEQYF. CDR3 bases: TGTGCCAGCAGCCCACTAGCGGGGGGGCAACGTGGCGAGCAGTACTTC.

The DNA for the CDR3 is TGCGCCAGCAGCTTGGGGACAAGGAGAAACTATGGCTACACCTTC. Translation gives CASSLGTRRNYGYTF. The chain carries TRBV5-1 and TRBJ1-2; D is perhaps TRBD1 (5 bases). There are 15 residues in the CDR3. The germline V gene encodes CDR1 SGHRS and CDR2 YFSETQ. V lost 0 bases to trimming and J lost 2 bases, with 11 bases between them.

The CDR3 sequence is CASSEDYIFTDTQYF. The DNA for the CDR3 is TGTGCCAGCTCGGAGGACTACATTTTCACAGATACGCAGTATTTT. This chain connects TRBV18 to TRBJ2-3; D might be TRBD2 (6 bases). The CDR3 runs 15 residues. Germline lookup yields CDR1 KGHSH and CDR2 LQKENI. The V and J ends lost 6 bases and 2 bases respectively, with 15 bases between them.

This rearrangement joins TRBV13 to TRBJ1-6; perhaps TRBD1 as D (6 bases). Germline V lookup: CDR1 PRHDT, CDR2 FYEKMQ (reference sequence). There are 19 residues in the CDR3. V lost 2 bases and J 6 bases, leaving 23 bases between the germline ends. DNA of the CDR3: TGTGCCAGCAGCTTAAAAAACAACCTAATTAGGGGGGGTAATTCACCCCTCCACTTT. Translated, it gives CASSLKNNLIRGGNSPLHF. The full variable domain, completed using reference TRBV13 and TRBJ1-6, is AAGVIQSPRHLIKEKRETATLKCYPIPRHDTVYWYQQGPGQDPQFLISFYEKMQSDKGSIPDRFSAQQFSDYHSELNMSSLELGDSALYFCASSLKNNLIRGGNSPLHFGNGTRLTVT.

This clone came up a few times. V is TRBV20-1 and J is TRBJ1-2; 7 positions agree with TRBD1. This CDR3 has 11 amino acids. The ends lost 4 bases at V and 8 bases at J; junction bases unmatched: 4. Germline CDR1 reads DFQATT; CDR2 reads SNEGSKA (reference sequence). DNA for the CDR3: TGCAGTGCTAAGGACAGGAACGGCTACACCTTC. Amino acids: CSAKDRNGYTF.

The V and J genes are TRBV7-2 and TRBJ2-7; 9 nucleotides agree with TRBD1. CDR3 length: 14 residues. From germline, CDR1 is SGHTA and CDR2 FQGNSA. V lost 5 bases, J lost 3 bases, and 5 bases stayed unmatched. The CDR3 bases are TGTGCCAGCAGCCGTGACAGGGGGTACTACGAGCAGTACTTC. Residues: CASSRDRGYYEQYF.

V is TRBV2 and J is TRBJ2-5, with D uncertain. Trimming took off 4 bases at V and 4 bases at J, with 10 bases between the two ends. Germline assignment: CDR1 SNHLY and CDR2 FYNNEI. The CDR3 runs 13 residues. The CDR3 coding sequence is TGTGCCAGCAGTGTTATGGTCACAGAGACCCAGTACTTC. It specifies CASSVMVTETQYF.

In its sample, this clone was seen a few times. In nucleotides, the CDR3 is TGTGCCAGCAGTTACTCTGACACTTACAATGAGCAGTTCTTC. Translation: CASSYSDTYNEQFF. This rearrangement joins TRBV6-6 to TRBJ2-1, with no clear D. V lost 0 bases to trimming and J lost 4 bases, with 7 bases between them. Germline V gene sequence: CDR1 MNHNY, CDR2 SVGAGI (reference sequence). This CDR3 region has 14 residues.

This clone ranks as medium-sized. The rearrangement links TRBV30 to TRBJ2-7; no clear D. The germline gives CDR1 GTSNPN, CDR2 SVGIG (reference sequence). The CDR3 totals 12 residues. The V and J ends lost 4 bases and 4 bases respectively, with 11 bases between them. In DNA, the CDR3 is TGTGCCTGGATGGGCAGGTCATACGAGCAGTACTTC. This codes for CAWMGRSYEQYF.

A single count supports this clone. The V call is TRBV15, the J call TRBJ2-7; no reliable D call. V lost 4 bases to trimming and J lost 2 bases, with 15 bases between them. Germline V gene data show CDR1 as LNHNV and CDR2 as YYDKDF (reference sequence). This CDR3 has 15 amino acids. CDR3 coding DNA: TGTGCCACCAGCATGGAGTCAGTTGTAACCTACGAGCAGTACTTC. Protein product: CATSMESVVTYEQYF.

The chain carries TRBV28 and TRBJ1-1, with D possibly matching TRBD1 (5 bases). The CDR3 sequence is 14 residues long. Germline values: CDR1 MDHEN, CDR2 SYDVKM. V lost 5 bases and J 4 bases, leaving 14 bases between the germline ends. The CDR3 DNA is TGTGCCAGCAGTCCTCCGGCGAGGGGCACTGAAGCTTTCTTT. Translated, it gives CASSPPARGTEAFF. Looking up the rest from reference TRBV28 and TRBJ1-1 gives the full variable domain: DVKVTQSSRYLVKRTGEKVFLECVQDMDHENMFWYRQDPGLGLRLIYFSYDVKMKEKGDIPEGYSVSREKKERFSLILESASTNQTSMYLCASSPPARGTEAFFGQGTRLTVV.

The rearrangement uses TRBV4-3 and TRBJ2-1; TRBD2 aligns across 11 bases. CDR1 and CDR2 from the germline V gene are LGHNA and YSLEER. Trimming cost V 4 bases and J 4 bases; bases outside gene matches: 6. The length of the CDR3 is 16 residues. The CDR3 spells CASSPLLAGAYNEQFF. As DNA, the CDR3 is TGCGCCAGCAGCCCCCTACTAGCGGGGGCTTACAATGAGCAGTTCTTC.

This clone was found a few times. The gene calls are TRBV7-9 and TRBJ1-1; unclear D gene. The CDR3 has 14 residues. Per germline, CDR1 SEHNR and CDR2 FQNEAQ (reference sequence). The ends were cut back, 4 bases at V and 0 bases at J, with 9 bases in the middle. The CDR3 sequence is CASSWRAMNTEAFF. For the CDR3, the DNA is TGTGCCAGCAGCTGGAGGGCCATGAACACTGAAGCTTTCTTT.

This clone is classed as medium-sized. This rearrangement joins TRBV19 to TRBJ1-5, with 12 bases matching TRBD1. Germline V lookup: CDR1 LNHDA, CDR2 SQIVND (reference sequence). The CDR3 covers 15 residues. With V trimmed by 6 bases and J by 1 base, 1 base remained unmatched. The chain's CDR3 is CASRGQGASNQPQHF. DNA of the CDR3: TGTGCCAGTAGGGGACAGGGGGCGAGCAATCAGCCCCAGCATTTT.

The rearrangement links TRBV5-4 to TRBJ2-7; 10 bases align to TRBD1. The CDR3 has 15 amino acids. V shed 0 bases, J shed 5 bases, and the junction held 5 bases outside the gene matches. CDR1 SGHNT and CDR2 YYREEE come from the germline V gene (reference sequence). The CDR3 nucleotides read TGTGCCAGCAGCTTGGCCGGGACAGGGGCTCACGAGCAGTACTTC. This translates into CASSLAGTGAHEQYF.

V is TRBV7-9 and J is TRBJ2-3; 7 nucleotides align to TRBD2. V shed 1 base and J 0 bases; nucleotides not matched to a gene: 7. CDR3 length equals 17 residues. The germline V gene encodes CDR1 SEHNR and CDR2 FQNEAQ (reference sequence). The CDR3 DNA reads as TGTGCCAGCAGCTTAGTGGGCGGGAGCTATAGCACAGATACGCAGTATTTT. Encoded protein: CASSLVGGSYSTDTQYF.

The genes are TRBV27 and TRBJ2-3; 9 nucleotides agree with TRBD1. CDR3 length: 16 amino acids. Germline CDR1 reads MNHEY; CDR2 reads SMNVEV (reference sequence). J was trimmed by 1 base and V by 6 bases; bases with no gene match: 8. The CDR3 sequence: CASSPTGGAGTDTQYF. DNA of the CDR3: TGTGCCAGCAGCCCCACAGGGGGCGCGGGCACAGATACGCAGTATTTT.

The V call is TRBV3-1 (or the pseudogene TRBV3-2), the J call TRBJ2-1; maybe TRBD2 (6 bases). Germline V gene data show CDR1 as LGHDT and CDR2 as YNNKEL (reference sequence). This CDR3 has 15 amino acids. V was pared by 0 bases and J by 6 bases, with 12 bases between. The CDR3, as DNA: TGTGCCAGCAGCCAAGATGGCCTAGCGACCAATGAGCAGTTCTTC. It translates to CASSQDGLATNEQFF.

This chain links TRBV5-4 with TRBJ2-3; D is possibly TRBD1 or TRBD2 (5 bases each). The CDR3 is 15 residues long. Germline assignment: CDR1 SGHNT and CDR2 YYREEE (reference sequence). Between the trimmed V and J ends, which lost 0 bases and 0 bases, there was a span of 8 bases. The CDR3 DNA reads as TGTGCCAGCAGCTTGGTGGGACGGAGCACAGATACGCAGTATTTT. Its translation is CASSLVGRSTDTQYF.

This clone was picked up one time. CDR3 loop: CASSLQGGAGYTF. Here the CDR3 DNA reads TGTGCCAGCAGTTTGCAGGGCGGCGCTGGCTACACCTTC. V and J are TRBV27 and TRBJ1-2; TRBD1 is a possible D gene (5 bases). Germline V CDR1 and CDR2: MNHEY, SMNVEV (reference sequence). CDR3 length: 13 residues. V lost 3 bases, J lost 7 bases, and 12 bases lay in between.